This TCR beta chain appears in the sequencing data of a study of T cells in Graves' hyperthyroidism and ophthalmopathy. Regarding the study as a whole: A model of 13 V-J pairs discriminated ophthalmopathy from stable hyperthyroidism.

Amplification yielded TCR beta CDR3 regions, with RNA transcripts as the source. First-round RT-PCR of the TCR CDR3 relied on the HTBI primer set. MiXCR was run by TCRdb on the multiplex PCR reads, yielding one entry per CDR3 protein. The repertoire has around 600,000 distinct CDR3 sequences, around 13% of them found once; the top ten carry approximately 13%. A Clinical Activity Score of at least 3, a NOSPECS grade of at least 4 and a duration under 3 months were recorded in the ophthalmopathy patients. This clonotype has ten or more counts. Its antigen is still unknown. CDR1 and CDR2 from the germline V gene are LNHNV and YYDKDF (reference sequence). The CDR3 sequence is 12 residues long. Trimming left V 2 bases short and J 3 bases short, with 5 bases between.

The sequencing sample was made of blood. V gene TRBV15 combines with J gene TRBJ2-7, with D uncertain. This clonotype originated in a woman between 45 and 65 years old with Graves' ophthalmopathy. CDR3: CATSRIGYEQYF. For the CDR3, the DNA is TGTGCCACCAGCAGAATCGGCTACGAGCAGTACTTC.